This T cell receptor (beta chain) was sequenced in a study of naive and memory T cell subsets. Findings and caveats of the study: Possibly reflecting memory cells re-expressing CD45RA, a few larger clonotypes occurred in naive repertoires, especially CD8. Each distinct alpha or beta sequence counts as one clonotype.

Trimming removed 0 bases at V and 2 bases at J, with 14 bases between. This CDR3 has 16 residues. CDR1 is MNHNS, CDR2 SASEGT, per germline. As to this clonotype: Its antigen is still unknown.

Both TRBC1 and TRBC2 were covered by a beta constant-region primer of two equimolar oligonucleotides. Ligated cDNA was amplified by four rounds of PCR with nested alpha and beta constant-region primers and SP2. TCRdb ran MiXCR on the UMI-ligation and nested PCR reads and lists one entry per CDR3 protein. The profile shows under 150,000 distinct CDR3 sequences, approximately 20% of them singletons. Material for sequencing was naive CD8+ T cells from blood. The TCR was taken from a human donor in good health. The chain carries TRBV6-1 and TRBJ2-7; D unresolved. CDR3 protein: CASSEAFSHSAYEQYF. The DNA for the CDR3 is TGTGCCAGCAGTGAAGCGTTTTCACATTCCGCCTACGAGCAGTACTTC.